The 4 T cell receptor beta chains given below trace back to one sample, sequenced in a study of blood T cell repertoires in COVID-19. Libraries were prepared by immunoSEQ multiplex PCR; TCRdb keeps only in-frame clonotypes and omits some of them. The repertoire holds 120,000 to 150,000 clones, with more than 75% as singletons. The sequencing input was peripheral blood. Receptors originate from a human donor in a cohort sampled during active COVID-19.

V usage is TRBV5-1 and J usage is TRBJ2-7; possibly TRBD2 for D (5 bases). Germline CDR1 reads SGHRS; CDR2 reads YFSETQ. The CDR3 has 14 amino acids. V was cut by 2 bases and J by 0 bases, with 9 bases left in between. The CDR3 protein is CASSFGISSYEQYF. CDR3 DNA sequence: TGCGCCAGCAGCTTCGGGATTAGCTCCTACGAGCAGTACTTC.

V and J are TRBV28 and TRBJ2-7, with TRBD1 identical over 9 bases. Germline V gene sequence: CDR1 MDHEN, CDR2 SYDVKM. After removal of 6 bases from V and 0 bases from J, the junction contained 6 bases not matched to a gene. The CDR3 consists of 15 residues. The CDR3 DNA is TGTGCCAGCAGGGGACAGGGCCCAAGCTCCTACGAGCAGTACTTC. This sequence encodes CASRGQGPSSYEQYF.

The chain uses TRBV6-6 and TRBJ2-5; 12 bases fit TRBD1. V shed 5 bases, J shed 5 bases, and the junction held 6 bases outside the gene matches. Germline V gene data show CDR1 as MNHNY and CDR2 as SVGAGI (reference sequence). The CDR3 consists of 15 residues. The CDR3 reads CASSRDRGRLETQYF. Here the CDR3 DNA reads TGTGCCAGCAGTCGGGACAGGGGGCGTCTTGAGACCCAGTACTTC.

The gene calls are TRBV6-5 and TRBJ2-7, with 7 bases matching TRBD1. CDR3 length equals 15 residues. The V gene end was trimmed by 7 bases and the J gene end by 2 bases; junction bases not matched to a gene: 11. Germline values: CDR1 MNHEY, CDR2 SVGAGI. The CDR3, as DNA: TGTGCCAGCATGGAGCGACTCAGGGGGACCTACGAGCAGTACTTC. This translates into CASMERLRGTYEQYF.